The 3 T cell receptor beta chains presented below share a single source sample, sequenced in a study of CD8+ T cells in alopecia areata. Once RNA had been extracted, it was reverse transcribed into cDNA to act as the sequencing template. This table comes from immunoSEQ multiplex PCR, and its TCRdb copy is limited to in-frame clones, with some not included. Here the sample spans around 200,000 clones, almost 65% being singletons. The starting material was CD4+ T cells sorted from blood, obtained at week 0. The receptors here all came from a human donor with alopecia areata.

The chain carries TRBV29-1 and TRBJ2-1, with D tentatively TRBD1 (5 bases). The CDR3 has 14 amino acids. Trimming stripped 6 bases from V and 1 base from J, with 13 bases between. Germline V gene data show CDR1 as SQVTM and CDR2 as ANQGSEA. CDR3 amino acids: CSVEVRESYNEQFF. In nucleotides, the CDR3 is TGCAGCGTCGAGGTCAGGGAATCCTACAATGAGCAGTTCTTC.

This clone has a handful of counts. The chain combines TRBV19 with TRBJ2-1, with 8 bases matching TRBD1. J gave up 4 bases and V 0 bases, and 8 bases lay outside the gene matches. The CDR3 totals 17 residues. The germline V gene has CDR1 LNHDA and CDR2 SQIVND (reference sequence). This CDR3 is CASSIDPRDRFYNEQFF. In DNA form, the CDR3 reads TGTGCCAGTAGTATAGACCCCCGGGACAGGTTTTACAATGAGCAGTTCTTC.

The CDR3 loop reads CAWNGAINSPLHF. In nucleotides, the CDR3 is TGTGCCTGGAACGGTGCCATTAATTCACCCCTCCACTTT. The chain is built from TRBV30 and TRBJ1-6; no firm D call. The CDR3 extends over 13 amino acids. Per germline, CDR1 GTSNPN and CDR2 SVGIG (reference sequence). Trimming left V 4 bases short and J 6 bases short, with 10 bases between. The whole variable domain, remainder taken from reference TRBV30 and TRBJ1-6, is SQTIHQWPATLVQPVGSPLSLECTVEGTSNPNLYWYRQAAGRGLQLLFYSVGIGQISSEVPQNLSASRPQDRQFILSSKKLLLSDSGFYLCAWNGAINSPLHFGNGTRLTVT.